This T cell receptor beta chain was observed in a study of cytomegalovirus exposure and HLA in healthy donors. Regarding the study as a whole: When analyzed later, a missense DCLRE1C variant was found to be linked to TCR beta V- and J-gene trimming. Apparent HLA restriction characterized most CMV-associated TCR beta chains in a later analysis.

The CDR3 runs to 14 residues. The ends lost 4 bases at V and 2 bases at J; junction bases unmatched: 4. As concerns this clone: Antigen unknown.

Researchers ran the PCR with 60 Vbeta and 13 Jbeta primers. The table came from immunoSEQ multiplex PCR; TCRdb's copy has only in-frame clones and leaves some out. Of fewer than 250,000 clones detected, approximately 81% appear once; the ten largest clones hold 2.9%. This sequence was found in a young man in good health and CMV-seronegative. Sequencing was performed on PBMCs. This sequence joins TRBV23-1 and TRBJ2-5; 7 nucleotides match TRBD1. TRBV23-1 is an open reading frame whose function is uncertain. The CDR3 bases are TGCGCCAGCAGTCTGGGACAGTTTCAAGAGACCCAGTACTTC. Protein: CASSLGQFQETQYF.